Listed here are 27 T cell receptor beta chains from one sample, sequenced in a study of blood T cells in healthy people across ages. For the second PCR, which ran for roughly 7 to 11 cycles, a sample-barcoded 5' primer and a J-beta primer mix were used. MiXCR, applied by TCRdb to the 5' RACE reads, yields one record per CDR3 protein. The sample shows about 1.4 million distinct CDR3 sequences, 45% to 70% of them seen only once. Material for sequencing was blood. The source is a man younger than 35 in good health.

The rearrangement links TRBV20-1 to TRBJ1-1; D gene unclear. V lost 0 bases to trimming and J lost 11 bases, with 10 bases between them. This CDR3 has 11 amino acids. CDR1 DFQATT and CDR2 SNEGSKA come from the germline V gene (reference sequence). CDR3 DNA: TGCAGTGCTAGAGATGAGAAGGAGGCTTTCTTT. Protein sequence: CSARDEKEAFF.

This rearrangement joins TRBV6-5 to TRBJ2-7; maybe TRBD1 (6 bases). The germline V gene has CDR1 MNHEY and CDR2 SVGAGI. V dropped 6 bases and J dropped 4 bases, with 19 bases sitting between them. The CDR3 spans 15 residues. The CDR3 bases are TGTGCCAGCAGCTTGCAACAGGGATTTATTTACGAGCAGTACTTC. Translated: CASSLQQGFIYEQYF.

This clonotype was found a few times. The gene calls are TRBV20-1 and TRBJ1-5, with a tentative D call TRBD1 (5 bases). V lost 3 bases to trimming and J lost 0 bases, with 12 bases between them. The CDR3 totals 15 residues. Germline CDR1 DFQATT, CDR2 SNEGSKA (reference sequence). CDR3 nucleotides: TGCAGTGCTAGTGAGGGGCAAAATAGCAATCAGCCCCAGCATTTT. Protein product: CSASEGQNSNQPQHF.

V gene TRBV29-1 combines with J gene TRBJ1-1; 7 bases align to TRBD1. The CDR3 is 14 amino acids. J lost 3 bases, V lost 5 bases, and 9 bases had no gene match. Germline V gene sequence: CDR1 SQVTM, CDR2 ANQGSEA. As DNA, the CDR3 is TGCAGCGTTACTCAGGGGGGGGGAGACACTGAAGCTTTCTTT. This gives the protein CSVTQGGGDTEAFF. Together with reference TRBV29-1 and TRBJ1-1, the CDR3 gives the full variable domain: SAVISQKPSRDICQRGTSLTIQCQVDSQVTMMFWYRQQPGQSLTLIATANQGSEATYESGFVIDKFPISRPNLTFSTLTVSNMSPEDSSIYLCSVTQGGGDTEAFFGQGTRLTVV.

V and J are TRBV9 and TRBJ2-5; no clear D gene. With 2 bases removed from V and 11 bases from J, the gap between germline ends came to 4 bases. Per the germline V gene, CDR1 is SGDLS and CDR2 is YYNGEE. CDR3 length: 9 residues. The CDR3 coding sequence is TGTGCCAGCAGCGTGAAGCAGTACTTC. Translating it yields CASSVKQYF.

This clonotype was counted ten times or more. This chain joins TRBV4-3 and TRBJ1-4; no firm D call. Germline V gene lookup returns CDR1 LGHNA and CDR2 YSLEER. With 3 bases removed from V and 0 bases from J, the gap between germline ends came to 11 bases. CDR3 length equals 16 residues. The CDR3: CASSQEPNPTNEKLFF. In nucleotides, the CDR3 is TGCGCCAGCAGCCAGGAGCCAAATCCAACTAATGAAAAACTGTTTTTT.

The rearrangement uses TRBV27 and TRBJ2-3, with 10 bases lining up with TRBD2. CDR1 and CDR2 from the germline V gene are MNHEY and SMNVEV (reference sequence). Trimming removed 6 bases from V and 6 bases from J; junction bases left unmatched: 9. The CDR3 loop spans 15 amino acids. CDR3 sequence: CASRPISGGRDTQYF. CDR3 in DNA: TGTGCCAGCAGGCCGATTAGCGGGGGGAGGGATACGCAGTATTTT.

The rearrangement links TRBV6-5 to TRBJ2-5; D is perhaps TRBD1 (6 bases). The J call is doubtful: the DNA matches TRBJ2-7 better. Germline loops: CDR1 MNHEY, CDR2 SVGAGI. This CDR3 has 12 amino acids. The CDR3 sequence: CASSPRGSEQYF. CDR3 coding DNA: TGTGCCAGCAGCCCCAGGGGAAGCGAGCAGTACTTC.

This CDR3 reads CAIAPVLEANTDTQYF. CDR3 DNA sequence: TGTGCCATCGCCCCTGTCCTAGAGGCGAACACAGATACGCAGTATTTT. The gene calls are TRBV10-3 and TRBJ2-3; D gene uncertain. CDR3 length equals 16 residues. Trimming stripped 8 bases from V and 2 bases from J, with 20 bases between. Germline V gene lookup returns CDR1 ENHRY and CDR2 SYGVKD.

This clonotype has only a few counts. The J gene is TRBJ2-7, the V gene TRBV18, with 10 bases that match TRBD1. The germline gives CDR1 KGHSH, CDR2 LQKENI. The ends lost 3 bases at V and 4 bases at J; junction bases unmatched: 6. The CDR3 totals 15 residues. This chain's CDR3 is CASSPTTGGLYEQYF. The CDR3 bases are TGTGCCAGCTCACCGACGACAGGGGGCCTTTACGAGCAGTACTTC.

V gene TRBV12-3 or TRBV12-4 combines with J gene TRBJ1-5, with TRBD1 matching 10 bases. The CDR3 spans 19 residues. The V segment lost 3 bases and the J segment 0 bases; nucleotides outside the gene matches: 11. CDR3 region: CASSFEGTGAAYSNQPQHF. Written as DNA, the CDR3 is TGTGCCAGCAGTTTCGAAGGGACAGGGGCGGCCTATAGCAATCAGCCCCAGCATTTT.

The gene calls are TRBV4-3 and TRBJ2-5; D not resolved. Germline V gives CDR1 LGHNA, CDR2 YSLEER. The V gene lost 4 bases and the J gene lost 4 bases, with 16 bases spanning the gap. The CDR3 runs to 15 residues. The CDR3 DNA sequence: TGCGCCAGCAGCCCCGGTGGTGGGCTAGGAGAGACCCAGTACTTC. The encoded protein is CASSPGGGLGETQYF.

The rearrangement joins TRBV29-1 to TRBJ2-2, with D tentatively TRBD1 (6 bases). The V gene lost 5 bases and the J gene lost 6 bases, with 25 bases spanning the gap. Germline V gene lookup returns CDR1 SQVTM and CDR2 ANQGSEA. The CDR3 consists of 17 residues. The CDR3: CSVCAPDSRSLAGELFF. Written as DNA, the CDR3 is TGCAGCGTTTGCGCCCCGGACAGTCGCTCTCTCGCCGGGGAGCTGTTTTTT.

DNA of the CDR3: TGTGCCAGCAGCCAAGTCGGACAGCTTAACTATGGCTACACCTTC. Translated: CASSQVGQLNYGYTF. J is TRBJ1-2 and V is TRBV3-1; D possibly corresponds to TRBD1 (6 bases). This CDR3 spans 15 amino acids. The germline V gene encodes CDR1 LGHDT and CDR2 YNNKEL (reference sequence). The V end lost 1 base, the J end lost 1 base, and 10 bases lay between the germline ends.

The chain carries TRBV10-3 and TRBJ2-3, with 10 nucleotides matching TRBD1. Losses at the gene ends were 2 bases for V and 3 bases for J; bases not matched to a gene: 2. Germline V gene lookup returns CDR1 ENHRY and CDR2 SYGVKD. The CDR3 contains 15 residues. CDR3 protein: CAISEGTGETDTQYF. The CDR3 region has the DNA TGTGCCATCAGTGAGGGGACAGGGGAGACAGATACGCAGTATTTT.

The chain joins TRBV20-1 to TRBJ1-4; tentatively, D is TRBD1 (5 bases). Germline V lookup: CDR1 DFQATT, CDR2 SNEGSKA (reference sequence). This CDR3 is 15 amino acids long. V dropped 5 bases and J dropped 2 bases, with 15 bases sitting between them. CDR3 sequence reads: CSAGGSGVTNEKLFF. The CDR3 bases are TGCAGTGCTGGAGGATCGGGGGTTACTAATGAAAAACTGTTTTTT.

The chain uses TRBV6-5 and TRBJ2-1; no firm D call. The CDR3 has 13 residues. Germline CDR1 reads MNHEY; CDR2 reads SVGAGI. The V end was cut by 6 bases, the J end by 8 bases, with 14 bases between. This CDR3 is CASSSAPWDEQFF. DNA for the CDR3: TGTGCCAGCAGCAGCGCCCCTTGGGATGAGCAGTTCTTC.

In this sample, this clonotype turned up a few times. The genes are TRBV29-1 and TRBJ1-1; the D gene is possibly TRBD1 (5 bases). Germline lookup yields CDR1 SQVTM and CDR2 ANQGSEA. This CDR3 comprises 13 residues. Trimming removed 7 bases from V and 1 base from J, with 13 bases in between. The CDR3 nucleotides read TGCAGCGCAATGGAGGGGACGAACACTGAAGCTTTCTTT. Translated, it gives CSAMEGTNTEAFF.

This clonotype was picked up a small number of times. V gene TRBV7-9 combines with J gene TRBJ1-1; TRBD1 might be the D (6 bases). The V and J ends lost 2 bases and 0 bases respectively, with 16 bases between them. Germline V gene sequence: CDR1 SEHNR, CDR2 FQNEAQ (reference sequence). This CDR3 contains 17 residues. The DNA for the CDR3 is TGTGCCAGCAGCTTATCACTCGGAACAGGGTTGAACACTGAAGCTTTCTTT. It codes for CASSLSLGTGLNTEAFF.

This clonotype showed up just a few times. The chain joins TRBV3-1 to TRBJ1-2, with no clear D. Germline CDR1 is LGHDT and CDR2 is YNNKEL (reference sequence). The CDR3 consists of 11 residues. V lost 7 bases, J lost 7 bases, and 10 bases lay in between. Written as DNA, the CDR3 is TGTGCCAGCAAGCAGGCTGGTGGCTACACCTTC. This gives the protein CASKQAGGYTF.

V gene TRBV27 combines with J gene TRBJ2-5; perhaps D is TRBD1 or TRBD2 (5 bases each). The DNA end is more similar to TRBJ2-7, so the J call may be wrong. The CDR3 extends over 15 amino acids. The germline CDR1 and CDR2 sequences are MNHEY and SMNVEV (reference sequence). The CDR3 DNA reads TGTGCCAGCACCCTAAGTCCGGGACCGAACTACGAGCAGTACTTC. Its protein is CASTLSPGPNYEQYF.

V gene TRBV7-9 combines with J gene TRBJ2-7; 7 bases match TRBD1. With V trimmed by 6 bases and J by 2 bases, 4 bases remained unmatched. The germline V gene has CDR1 SEHNR and CDR2 FQNEAQ (reference sequence). This CDR3 has 13 residues. As DNA, the CDR3 is TGTGCCAGCAGGGGACAGAACACCTACGAGCAGTACTTC. Residues: CASRGQNTYEQYF.

The CDR3: CASTLGSYTDTQYF. CDR3 bases: TGTGCCAGCACCCTCGGGAGCTACACAGATACGCAGTATTTT. The rearrangement uses TRBV21-1 and TRBJ2-3; the tabulated D call, TRBD1, remains unverified against the DNA. TRBV21-1 is a listed pseudogene. The CDR3 loop spans 14 amino acids.

The J gene is TRBJ2-7, the V gene TRBV6-1; D gene ambiguous. The CDR3 loop spans 13 amino acids. V lost 3 bases, J lost 4 bases, and 10 bases lay in between. Germline V gene sequence: CDR1 MNHNS, CDR2 SASEGT. CDR3 loop: CASSDIGGYEQYF. CDR3 nucleotides: TGTGCCAGCAGTGATATAGGCGGTTACGAGCAGTACTTC.

CDR3: CASSLVTGFHEQYF. As DNA, the CDR3 is TGTGCCAGCAGTTTAGTGACAGGGTTCCACGAGCAGTACTTC. The chain carries TRBV27 and TRBJ2-7, with TRBD1 matching 7 bases. With 2 bases clipped from V and 5 bases from J, the junction kept 6 bases outside the gene matches. Germline V gives CDR1 MNHEY, CDR2 SMNVEV (reference sequence). This CDR3 has 14 residues.

A few counts support this clonotype. The chain has TRBV27 and TRBJ1-2; the D is unclear. Trimming removed 5 bases from V and 9 bases from J, with 16 bases in between. This CDR3 has 13 residues. The germline gives CDR1 MNHEY, CDR2 SMNVEV (reference sequence). CDR3 sequence: CASSSLEEESYTF. The CDR3 bases are TGTGCCAGCAGTAGCCTTGAGGAAGAGAGCTACACCTTC.

CDR3 amino acids: CASSQRATYEQYF. The CDR3 region has the DNA TGTGCCAGCAGCCAAAGGGCTACCTACGAGCAGTACTTC. The genes are TRBV14 and TRBJ2-7; unclear D gene. CDR1 SGHDN and CDR2 FVKESK come from the germline V gene. The ends were cut back, 2 bases at V and 2 bases at J, with 7 bases in the middle. This CDR3 is built from 13 residues.